The 29 T cell receptor beta chains below all came from one sample that was sequenced in a study of neoadjuvant anti-PD-1 for oral cavity cancer. The repertoire was sequenced with immunoSEQ multiplex PCR; TCRdb's copy has only in-frame clones and lacks some. The table has approximately 7,000 clones, about 51% seen once. The material was tumor tissue, obtained before nivolumab (anti-PD-1) treatment. The origin of the receptors is a person aged 40-85 years with oral cavity squamous cell carcinoma.

By share, this clone counts as medium-sized. The chain is built from TRBV7-2 and TRBJ1-2; TRBD1 matches 9 bases. With V trimmed by 5 bases and J by 4 bases, 8 bases remained unmatched. The CDR3 is 15 residues long. The germline V gene encodes CDR1 SGHTA and CDR2 FQGNSA. The CDR3 loop is CASSKDRGWSYGYTF. The CDR3 DNA reads TGTGCCAGCAGCAAGGACAGGGGTTGGAGCTATGGCTACACCTTC.

The rearrangement links TRBV29-1 to TRBJ2-3; perhaps TRBD2 as D (5 bases). CDR3 length: 17 amino acids. The V gene lost 2 bases and the J gene lost 0 bases, with 18 bases spanning the gap. CDR1 is SQVTM and CDR2 is ANQGSEA in the germline V gene. The CDR3, as DNA: TGCAGCGTTGAAAGCCCCAGCGGAGATCCTAGCACAGATACGCAGTATTTT. Translated, it gives CSVESPSGDPSTDTQYF.

V and J are TRBV5-1 and TRBJ2-1; 7 positions agree with TRBD1. With V trimmed by 4 bases and J by 0 bases, 7 bases remained unmatched. The germline gives CDR1 SGHRS, CDR2 YFSETQ. The CDR3 has 16 amino acids. The CDR3 spells CASSPLGQISYNEQFF. CDR3 nucleotide sequence: TGCGCCAGCAGCCCCCTGGGACAGATCTCCTACAATGAGCAGTTCTTC.

The chain uses TRBV11-3 and TRBJ2-1; D call uncertain. Trimming removed 3 bases at V and 5 bases at J, with 8 bases between. CDR1 is SGHNT and CDR2 is YENEEA in the germline V gene. The length of the CDR3 is 13 residues. The CDR3 loop is CASSFEDDNEQFF. The CDR3 DNA follows: TGTGCCAGCAGCTTCGAAGATGACAATGAGCAGTTCTTC.

V and J are TRBV4-2 and TRBJ2-1, with 11 bases that match TRBD2. The CDR3 runs to 20 residues. CDR1 and CDR2 from the germline V gene are LGHNA and YNFKEQ. J lost 0 bases, V lost 4 bases, and 14 bases had no gene match. CDR3 region: CASSPHGPSGGRSSYNEQFF. CDR3 in DNA: TGTGCCAGCAGCCCCCACGGGCCTAGCGGGGGGCGGAGCTCCTACAATGAGCAGTTCTTC.

This chain's CDR3 is CASSADLNTEAFF. As DNA, the CDR3 is TGTGCCAGCAGCGCCGACCTGAACACTGAAGCTTTCTTT. The rearrangement links TRBV7-6 to TRBJ1-1, with D hard to call. Germline-derived CDR1 and CDR2 are SGHVS and FNYEAQ. Trimming took 5 bases from V and 0 from J, leaving 7 bases between them. The CDR3 is made up of 13 amino acids.

This rearrangement joins TRBV5-6 to TRBJ2-2; 7 bases match TRBD1. With V trimmed by 9 bases and J by 3 bases, 8 bases remained unmatched. Germline CDR1 and CDR2: SGHDT and YYEEEE. This CDR3 spans 14 amino acids. CDR3 nucleotide sequence: TGTGCCACCATGACAGGGCCGGACACCGGGGAGCTGTTTTTT. Translating it yields CATMTGPDTGELFF.

CDR3 loop: CASKPPGTYEQYF. CDR3 bases: TGTGCCAGCAAGCCCCCAGGGACCTACGAGCAGTACTTC. V gene TRBV2 combines with J gene TRBJ2-7, with D possibly TRBD1 on 5 matching bases. From germline, CDR1 is SNHLY and CDR2 FYNNEI. The ends were cut back, 7 bases at V and 2 bases at J, with 12 bases in the middle. The CDR3 length is 13 residues.

The chain is built from TRBV6-1 and TRBJ1-4; 8 bases are shared with TRBD1. This CDR3 has 14 residues. The ends lost 6 bases at V and 7 bases at J; junction bases unmatched: 7. In germline, CDR1 is MNHNS, CDR2 SASEGT. CDR3 coding DNA: TGTGCCAGCAGGGTGCAGGGGGCGCGTGAAAAACTGTTTTTT. Protein sequence: CASRVQGAREKLFF.

The rearrangement joins TRBV7-2 to TRBJ1-5; 7 bases align to TRBD1. Germline lookup yields CDR1 SGHTA and CDR2 FQGNSA. V gave up 5 bases and J gave up 5 bases; unmatched junction bases: 3. This CDR3 spans 13 amino acids. CDR3 amino acids: CASSPDRDQPQHF. The CDR3 DNA follows: TGTGCCAGCAGCCCAGACAGGGATCAGCCCCAGCATTTT.

The chain links TRBV10-3 to TRBJ2-1, with D perhaps matching TRBD1 or TRBD2 (5 bases each). Germline-derived CDR1 and CDR2 are ENHRY and SYGVKD. This CDR3 spans 12 amino acids. Trimming took off 3 bases at V and 8 bases at J, with 8 bases between the two ends. The CDR3 reads CAISEPGHEQFF. The CDR3 coding sequence is TGTGCCATCAGTGAACCGGGACATGAGCAGTTCTTC.

V and J are TRBV6-1 and TRBJ1-4; 8 bases are shared with TRBD1. The junction had 5 bases not matched to a gene; V was cut back by 4 bases and J by 4 bases. Germline-derived CDR1 and CDR2 are MNHNS and SASEGT. The CDR3 covers 15 residues. The CDR3 spells CASSGYGQGNEKLFF. In DNA form, the CDR3 reads TGTGCCAGCAGTGGATACGGACAGGGTAATGAAAAACTGTTTTTT.

The genes are TRBV6-1 and TRBJ2-7; 9 nucleotides agree with TRBD1. V gave up 4 bases and J gave up 7 bases; unmatched junction bases: 11. This CDR3 is 15 amino acids long. CDR1 is MNHNS and CDR2 is SASEGT in the germline V gene. CDR3 coding DNA: TGTGCCAGCAGTGTACTTGGGACAGGGATCGAGGAGCAGTACTTC. This encodes CASSVLGTGIEEQYF.

For this clone: The sample contains more than one DNA sequence encoding this CDR3. CDR3 region: CASRKTGPYEQYF. The DNA for the CDR3 is TGTGCCAGCAGGAAAACAGGGCCCTACGAGCAGTACTTC. The chain employs TRBV28 and TRBJ2-7; D perhaps matches TRBD1 (6 bases). In germline, CDR1 is MDHEN, CDR2 SYDVKM. Trimming took 6 bases from V and 2 from J, leaving 11 bases between them. The CDR3 runs 13 residues. Based on the CDR3 plus reference TRBV28 and TRBJ2-7, the full variable domain is DVKVTQSSRYLVKRTGEKVFLECVQDMDHENMFWYRQDPGLGLRLIYFSYDVKMKEKGDIPEGYSVSREKKERFSLILESASTNQTSMYLCASRKTGPYEQYFGPGTRLTVT.

The gene calls are TRBV5-1 and TRBJ2-5; 11 bases fit TRBD2. The CDR3 has 14 residues. Trimming at V came to 4 bases and at J to 4 bases, leaving 3 bases not matched to a gene. Per germline, CDR1 SGHRS and CDR2 YFSETQ. The CDR3 sequence is CASSASGGTETQYF. In DNA, the CDR3 is TGCGCCAGCAGCGCTAGCGGGGGGACAGAGACCCAGTACTTC. Combining the CDR3 with reference TRBV5-1 and TRBJ2-5 gives the whole variable domain KAGVTQTPRYLIKTRGQQVTLSCSPISGHRSVSWYQQTPGQGLQFLFEYFSETQRNKGNFPGRFSGRQFSNSRSEMNVSTLELGDSALYLCASSASGGTETQYFGPGTRLLVL.

This clone was seen a handful of times. This chain joins TRBV5-1 and TRBJ1-2; 9 positions match TRBD1. Looked up from germline, CDR1 is SGHRS and CDR2 is YFSETQ. V dropped 6 bases and J dropped 5; count of bases not matched to a gene: 5. This CDR3 region has 13 residues. CDR3 sequence: CASKPGQGYGYTF. CDR3 sequence (DNA): TGCGCCAGCAAACCGGGACAGGGATATGGCTACACCTTC.

This clone was picked up a small number of times. This rearrangement joins TRBV7-2 to TRBJ2-3; D gene ambiguous. V was shortened by 1 base and J by 4 bases, with 9 bases between the two germline ends. Germline CDR1 is SGHTA and CDR2 is FQGNSA. CDR3 size: 14 residues. The CDR3 spells CASSLGAISDTQYF. Here the CDR3 DNA reads TGTGCCAGCAGCTTAGGGGCGATCTCAGATACGCAGTATTTT.

This sequence joins TRBV11-2 and TRBJ2-7; TRBD1 aligns across 7 bases. Germline CDR1 and CDR2: SGHAT and FQNNGV. Germline trimming cut 1 base from V and 12 bases from J; bases unmatched to any gene: 6. The CDR3 is 12 amino acids. The CDR3, as DNA: TGTGCCAGCAGCTTAGGGCAGGGGGTGCTGTACTTC. Translating it yields CASSLGQGVLYF.

This clone was counted a few times. This sequence joins TRBV4-3 and TRBJ2-1, with no clear D. Germline CDR1 and CDR2: LGHNA and YSLEER. V was trimmed by 0 bases and J by 5 bases, leaving 11 bases between them. There are 15 residues in the CDR3. DNA of the CDR3: TGCGCCAGCAGCCAAGATCTCTCAAATCACAATGAGCAGTTCTTC. Translating it yields CASSQDLSNHNEQFF.

V and J are TRBV7-9 and TRBJ2-3; D not certain. The germline V gene has CDR1 SEHNR and CDR2 FQNEAQ (reference sequence). This CDR3 is 15 amino acids long. V was trimmed by 5 bases and J by 0 bases, leaving 12 bases between them. The CDR3 DNA sequence: TGTGCCAGCAGCCGCAGTGGGGAAAGCACAGATACGCAGTATTTT. It translates to CASSRSGESTDTQYF.

This clone was seen a few times. This chain uses TRBV28 with TRBJ2-1; TRBD2 is a possible D gene (7 bases). There are 15 residues in the CDR3. CDR1 is MDHEN and CDR2 is SYDVKM in the germline V gene. V was shortened by 2 bases and J by 7 bases, with 15 bases between the two germline ends. The chain's CDR3 is CASSLRGGLANEQFF. CDR3 DNA sequence: TGTGCCAGCAGTTTAAGGGGGGGGCTGGCAAATGAGCAGTTCTTC.

This clone was observed a few times. This chain links TRBV15 with TRBJ2-6; D not resolved. CDR1 is LNHNV and CDR2 is YYDKDF in the germline V gene (reference sequence). The CDR3 has 15 amino acids. V was shortened by 0 bases and J by 0 bases, with 3 bases between the two germline ends. The CDR3 DNA reads as TGTGCCACCAGCAGAGATAACTCTGGGGCCAACGTCCTGACTTTC. This encodes CATSRDNSGANVLTF.

The DNA of the CDR3 is TGTGCCAGCAGCTTAGTAGGTCCCGGGGTTGGTGGCACAGATACGCAGTATTTT. Protein: CASSLVGPGVGGTDTQYF. The rearrangement joins TRBV7-2 to TRBJ2-3; D is possibly TRBD2 (5 bases). The V gene's germline CDR1 is SGHTA and CDR2 FQGNSA. Trimming pared 1 base from V and 1 base from J, leaving 18 bases between. CDR3 size: 18 residues.

The chain combines TRBV7-2 with TRBJ2-7; D is unresolved. The CDR3 sequence is 12 residues long. Looked up from germline, CDR1 is SGHTA and CDR2 is FQGNSA. Trimming cost V 4 bases and J 4 bases, with 8 bases left between them. CDR3 amino acids: CASSSQRYEQYF. The DNA of the CDR3 is TGTGCCAGCAGCTCCCAGAGGTACGAGCAGTACTTC.

This clone has a handful of counts. The V gene is TRBV13, the J gene TRBJ2-2; TRBD1 agrees at 7 bases. The length of the CDR3 is 16 residues. V lost 5 bases to trimming and J lost 5 bases; unmatched junction nucleotides: 11. In germline, CDR1 is PRHDT, CDR2 FYEKMQ (reference sequence). This chain's CDR3 is CASSRKTGARTGELFF. The CDR3 region has the DNA TGTGCCAGCAGCCGAAAAACAGGGGCGAGAACCGGGGAGCTGTTTTTT.

This chain joins TRBV10-2 and TRBJ2-5; D perhaps matches TRBD1 (7 bases). V shed 3 bases and J shed 4 bases, with 18 bases lying between them. The length of the CDR3 is 16 residues. CDR1 WSHSY and CDR2 SAAADI come from the germline V gene. CDR3 in DNA: TGCGCCAGCAGTGACCTAGACAGGGAGGCGGTAGAGACCCAGTACTTC. Protein sequence: CASSDLDREAVETQYF.

This rearrangement joins TRBV7-9 to TRBJ1-2; D perhaps matches TRBD1 (6 bases). The length of the CDR3 is 14 residues. Germline V gene sequence: CDR1 SEHNR, CDR2 FQNEAQ (reference sequence). Trimming removed 1 base from V and 3 bases from J, with 9 bases in between. CDR3 region: CASSLVTGDYGYTF. As DNA, the CDR3 is TGTGCCAGCAGCTTAGTGACAGGCGACTATGGCTACACCTTC.

The V call is TRBV6-1, the J call TRBJ1-1, with no clear D. Trimming removed 2 bases at V and 0 bases at J, with 7 bases between. The CDR3 spans 14 residues. The germline gives CDR1 MNHNS, CDR2 SASEGT. In DNA form, the CDR3 reads TGTGCCAGCAGTGAACTGGGATTGAACACTGAAGCTTTCTTT. Encoded protein: CASSELGLNTEAFF.

Relative to its sample, this clone is medium-sized. The chain carries TRBV19 and TRBJ1-5; D may be TRBD1 (5 bases). Deletions cut 0 bases from V and 0 bases from J, with 15 bases between. CDR3 length: 18 residues. Germline CDR1 reads LNHDA; CDR2 reads SQIVND (reference sequence). This CDR3 reads CASSIDLFQGPSNQPQHF. For the CDR3, the DNA is TGTGCCAGTAGTATAGATCTATTCCAGGGACCTAGCAATCAGCCCCAGCATTTT.